These 28 T cell receptor beta chains came from one sample sequenced in a study of T cells in Graves' hyperthyroidism and ophthalmopathy. The source material, RNA transcripts, was used to amplify TCR beta CDR3 regions. The TCR CDR3 first-round RT-PCR relied on the HTBI primer set. TCRdb re-called the multiplex PCR reads with MiXCR, one entry per CDR3 protein. Of about 300,000 distinct CDR3 sequences in the sample, around 19% were seen once. The sample comprised blood. These receptors were taken from a man in his fifties with Graves' ophthalmopathy.

This clonotype was seen a handful of times. The V gene is TRBV6-1, the J gene TRBJ1-2; unclear D gene. Germline CDR1 and CDR2: MNHNS and SASEGT. With 1 base removed from V and 5 bases from J, the gap between germline ends came to 11 bases. There are 14 residues in the CDR3. CDR3 region: CASSEGGIGYGYTF. CDR3 DNA: TGTGCCAGCAGTGAAGGGGGAATCGGATATGGCTACACCTTC.

This clonotype was counted only a few times. The J gene is TRBJ2-1, the V gene TRBV5-5, with 9 bases aligning to TRBD1. The J segment lost 7 bases and the V segment lost 3 bases, leaving 8 bases of the junction unmatched. The CDR3 covers 15 residues. Germline CDR1 and CDR2: SGHKS and YYEKEE (reference sequence). DNA for the CDR3: TGTGCCAGCAGCTACCTTACGGGACAGGGTAATGAGCAGTTCTTC. It translates to CASSYLTGQGNEQFF. The full variable domain, rest sourced from reference TRBV5-5 and TRBJ2-1, is DAGVTQSPTHLIKTRGQQVTLRCSPISGHKSVSWYQQVLGQGPQFIFQYYEKEERGRGNFPDRFSARQFPNYSSELNVNALLLGDSALYLCASSYLTGQGNEQFFGPGTRLTVL.

This clonotype has only a few counts. The chain has TRBV27 and TRBJ1-2, with D perhaps matching TRBD1 (6 bases). CDR1 and CDR2 from the germline V gene are MNHEY and SMNVEV (reference sequence). V lost 6 bases to trimming and J lost 5 bases, with 16 bases between them. The CDR3 sequence is 14 residues long. CDR3 loop: CASRAQGRLYGYTF. DNA of the CDR3: TGTGCCAGCAGAGCTCAGGGGAGACTTTATGGCTACACCTTC.

The J gene is TRBJ1-1, the V gene TRBV2; the D is unclear. V gave up 4 bases and J gave up 1 base, with 10 bases separating them. The CDR3 consists of 14 residues. Germline V gives CDR1 SNHLY, CDR2 FYNNEI. For the CDR3, the DNA is TGTGCCAGCAGTGTGGGCCGGTCGAACACTGAAGCTTTCTTT. Residues: CASSVGRSNTEAFF.

The chain carries TRBV6-1 and TRBJ1-5; D uncertain. This CDR3 is 14 amino acids long. Germline V lookup: CDR1 MNHNS, CDR2 SASEGT. The V end lost 3 bases, the J end lost 0 bases, and 6 bases lay between the germline ends. The CDR3 DNA follows: TGTGCCAGCAGTGATAACCATAGCAATCAGCCCCAGCATTTT. It codes for CASSDNHSNQPQHF.

The genes are TRBV6-5 and TRBJ2-7, with 9 bases matching TRBD2. Germline V CDR1 and CDR2: MNHEY, SVGAGI. The V gene end was trimmed by 2 bases and the J gene end by 3 bases; junction bases not matched to a gene: 8. The CDR3 runs to 16 residues. In DNA form, the CDR3 reads TGTGCCAGCAGTTACGTACCAGTAGCGGGAGTCTACGAGCAGTACTTC. Its translation is CASSYVPVAGVYEQYF.

At least ten counts were recorded for this clonotype. The chain has TRBV13 and TRBJ2-3; 14 nucleotides agree with TRBD2. The CDR3 consists of 16 residues. V lost 3 bases to trimming and J lost 5 bases; unmatched junction nucleotides: 4. The germline CDR1 and CDR2 sequences are PRHDT and FYEKMQ (reference sequence). The CDR3 bases are TGTGCCAGCAGCTTTGGGACTAGCGGGAGAATAGATACGCAGTATTTT. Protein sequence: CASSFGTSGRIDTQYF.

The chain links TRBV6-2 or TRBV6-3 to TRBJ1-2; D is possibly TRBD1 (5 bases). The CDR3 totals 15 residues. V was cut by 4 bases and J by 1 base, with 13 bases left in between. Germline V lookup: CDR1 MNHEY, CDR2 SVGEGT. The CDR3 coding sequence is TGTGCCAGCAGTTTTTCAGGGAGAATTAACTATGGCTACACCTTC. Its translation: CASSFSGRINYGYTF.

This clonotype appeared a few times. This chain connects TRBV20-1 to TRBJ2-7; 12 positions match TRBD2. The germline V gene encodes CDR1 DFQATT and CDR2 SNEGSKA (reference sequence). V lost 6 bases to trimming and J lost 7 bases; unmatched junction nucleotides: 13. The CDR3 loop spans 15 amino acids. DNA of the CDR3: TGCAGTGCCACGCCATTGAGACTAGCGGGGGAGGAGCAGTACTTC. Its protein product is CSATPLRLAGEEQYF.

Note on this clonotype: The germline gene is not matched at one end of the junction; a read error may be the cause. The V and J genes are TRBV3-1 and TRBJ2-7; 9 nucleotides agree with TRBD2. There are 14 residues in the CDR3. Germline CDR1 and CDR2: LGHDT and YNNKEL (reference sequence). As DNA, the CDR3 is TGTGCCGGCAGCCATGCTGGCGGGAGGGCCGAGCAGTACTTC. This translates into CAGSHAGGRAEQYF.

This clonotype was picked up many times. The chain uses TRBV9 and TRBJ2-1; a possible D gene is TRBD2 (7 bases). The CDR3 extends over 17 amino acids. Per germline, CDR1 SGDLS and CDR2 YYNGEE. Trimming removed 1 base from V and 0 bases from J, with 14 bases in between. CDR3 loop: CASSVSGGRSSYNEQFF. CDR3 DNA sequence: TGTGCCAGCAGCGTATCGGGGGGCAGGAGCTCCTACAATGAGCAGTTCTTC.

This chain uses TRBV6-1 with TRBJ1-5; the match to TRBD1 covers 8 bases. The V gene end was trimmed by 1 base and the J gene end by 4 bases; junction bases not matched to a gene: 3. The CDR3 has 15 residues. Per germline, CDR1 MNHNS and CDR2 SASEGT. The CDR3 region has the DNA TGTGCCAGCAGTGAAGGGACAGGGAAGAATCAGCCCCAGCATTTT. Its translation is CASSEGTGKNQPQHF.

This clonotype was recorded a few times. DNA for the CDR3: TGCGCCAGCAGCCAAGAAGGGACTAGCGGGGCCCGGGAGCAGTTCTTC. Translating it yields CASSQEGTSGAREQFF. The chain employs TRBV4-1 and TRBJ2-1; 13 bases fit TRBD2. Trimming cost V 0 bases and J 10 bases; bases outside gene matches: 6. The CDR3 spans 16 residues. Germline assignment: CDR1 MGHRA and CDR2 YSYEKL.

The chain combines TRBV6-1 with TRBJ2-1, with D possibly matching TRBD2 (6 bases). V dropped 8 bases and J dropped 10 bases, with 21 bases sitting between them. Germline V gene lookup returns CDR1 MNHNS and CDR2 SASEGT. The CDR3 totals 14 residues. The CDR3 nucleotides read TGTGCCAGCGGACAAGGGACTCCCTTGAGAGAGCAGTTCTTC. Translated, it gives CASGQGTPLREQFF.

This chain joins TRBV7-2 and TRBJ1-3, with unresolved D. This CDR3 has 13 amino acids. Deletions cut 7 bases from V and 0 bases from J, with 7 bases between. Germline lookup yields CDR1 SGHTA and CDR2 FQGNSA. Here the CDR3 DNA reads TGTGCCAGCACCACGGACTCTGGAAACACCATATATTTT. It codes for CASTTDSGNTIYF.

This clonotype showed up just a few times. V gene TRBV28 combines with J gene TRBJ2-7; 9 nucleotides agree with TRBD1. Looked up from germline, CDR1 is MDHEN and CDR2 is SYDVKM. The CDR3 loop spans 14 amino acids. The ends lost 5 bases at V and 9 bases at J; junction bases unmatched: 11. The CDR3 DNA follows: TGTGCCAGCAGTCAGGGGGACAGGGCCCGCGGGCAGTACTTC. Amino acids: CASSQGDRARGQYF.

This clonotype has ten or more counts. The chain carries TRBV24-1 and TRBJ1-2, with D possibly being TRBD1 (5 bases). Trimming shortened V by 2 bases and J by 9 bases, and 12 bases separated the two germline ends. This CDR3 comprises 13 residues. CDR1 KGHDR and CDR2 SFDVKD come from the germline V gene. The CDR3 spells CATSDSVWGSYTF. The CDR3 DNA reads TGTGCCACCAGTGATTCGGTCTGGGGGAGCTACACCTTC.

V gene TRBV5-1 combines with J gene TRBJ2-5, with D maybe TRBD1 (5 bases). Trimming cost V 0 bases and J 3 bases, with 15 bases left between them. Germline values: CDR1 SGHRS, CDR2 YFSETQ. The CDR3 loop spans 16 amino acids. CDR3 coding DNA: TGCGCCAGCAGCTTGGTTCGGCAGGGTAAAGAAGAGACCCAGTACTTC. Protein: CASSLVRQGKEETQYF.

This clonotype was detected many times. This chain joins TRBV29-1 and TRBJ2-7; D is perhaps TRBD1 (6 bases). The CDR3 runs 15 residues. V was shortened by 1 base and J by 2 bases, with 15 bases between the two germline ends. Per germline, CDR1 SQVTM and CDR2 ANQGSEA. CDR3 sequence reads: CSVEAGDGRPYEQYF. The CDR3 bases are TGCAGCGTTGAAGCAGGGGACGGTAGGCCCTACGAGCAGTACTTC.

The chain joins TRBV7-2 to TRBJ2-3; D might be TRBD2 (7 bases). Germline V gene sequence: CDR1 SGHTA, CDR2 FQGNSA. The CDR3 length is 15 residues. The V and J ends lost 4 bases and 5 bases respectively, with 16 bases between them. CDR3 loop: CASSYMGGARDTQYF. CDR3 DNA: TGTGCCAGCAGCTACATGGGGGGGGCACGAGATACGCAGTATTTT.

At least ten counts were recorded for this clonotype. The V gene is TRBV6-1, the J gene TRBJ1-4, with a weak D call TRBD1 (5 bases). The CDR3 contains 14 residues. Trimming took 8 bases from V and 2 from J, leaving 12 bases between them. Germline V CDR1 and CDR2: MNHNS, SASEGT. CDR3 region: CASGRQTTNEKLFF. The CDR3 DNA reads as TGTGCCAGCGGAAGACAGACTACTAATGAAAAACTGTTTTTT.

This clonotype has at least ten counts. The chain is built from TRBV12-3 or TRBV12-4 and TRBJ1-3, with D perhaps matching TRBD1 (6 bases). The CDR3 has 15 residues. Trimming shortened V by 6 bases and J by 0 bases, and 12 bases separated the two germline ends. The chain's CDR3 is CASSETGGSGNTIYF. The CDR3 nucleotides are TGTGCCAGCAGCGAGACAGGCGGCTCTGGAAACACCATATATTTT.

The V and J genes are TRBV11-2 and TRBJ2-1; 7 bases line up with TRBD2. V shed 0 bases and J 4 bases; nucleotides not matched to a gene: 9. Per the germline V gene, CDR1 is SGHAT and CDR2 is FQNNGV. The CDR3 spans 17 residues. The CDR3 loop reads CASSLDPLAGPYNEQFF. DNA for the CDR3: TGTGCCAGCAGCTTAGATCCCTTAGCGGGTCCTTACAATGAGCAGTTCTTC.

This clonotype showed up just a few times. This chain links TRBV9 with TRBJ2-7; 8 bases are shared with TRBD2. Germline lookup yields CDR1 SGDLS and CDR2 YYNGEE. J was trimmed by 2 bases and V by 3 bases; bases with no gene match: 10. CDR3 size: 16 residues. The CDR3 sequence: CASSASPGLVPYEQYF. The CDR3, as DNA: TGTGCCAGCAGCGCAAGTCCGGGACTAGTCCCCTACGAGCAGTACTTC.

This clonotype was found many times. The V gene is TRBV7-3, the J gene TRBJ2-3, with 13 bases fitting TRBD2. Per the germline V gene, CDR1 is SGHTA and CDR2 is FQGTGA. This CDR3 comprises 16 residues. J lost 4 bases, V lost 6 bases, and 7 bases had no gene match. The CDR3 bases are TGTGCCAGCAGGACTGGACTAGCGGGAGAGGCAGATACGCAGTATTTT. Its translation is CASRTGLAGEADTQYF. The whole variable domain, filled in from reference TRBV7-3 and TRBJ2-3, reads GAGVSQTPSNKVTEKGKYVELRCDPISGHTALYWYRQSLGQGPEFLIYFQGTGAADDSGLPNDRFFAVRPEGSVSTLKIQRTERGDSAVYLCASRTGLAGEADTQYFGPGTRLTVL.

This clonotype was detected ten times or more. The rearrangement links TRBV11-1 to TRBJ2-1; 10 nucleotides agree with TRBD2. The V gene end was trimmed by 5 bases and the J gene end by 8 bases; junction bases not matched to a gene: 12. Germline lookup yields CDR1 SGHAT and CDR2 FQDESV (reference sequence). CDR3 length equals 16 residues. The CDR3 spells CASSLRRLAGVYEQFF. In DNA, the CDR3 is TGTGCCAGCAGCCTAAGACGGCTAGCGGGAGTTTATGAGCAGTTCTTC.

This sequence joins TRBV9 and TRBJ1-1; D might be TRBD1 (5 bases). Germline-derived CDR1 and CDR2 are SGDLS and YYNGEE. V gave up 6 bases and J gave up 4 bases, with 16 bases separating them. The CDR3 is 14 residues long. The CDR3 here is CASTTDQGLTEAFF. The CDR3 region has the DNA TGTGCCAGCACCACCGACCAGGGACTCACTGAAGCTTTCTTT.

This clonotype was picked up a small number of times. The chain carries TRBV9 and TRBJ1-1; D unclear. CDR1 SGDLS and CDR2 YYNGEE come from the germline V gene. The V end lost 4 bases, the J end lost 4 bases, and 14 bases lay between the germline ends. The CDR3 spans 14 residues. The DNA for the CDR3 is TGTGCCAGCAGCTTCGGGATTGCGGGCACTGAAGCTTTCTTT. As protein: CASSFGIAGTEAFF.